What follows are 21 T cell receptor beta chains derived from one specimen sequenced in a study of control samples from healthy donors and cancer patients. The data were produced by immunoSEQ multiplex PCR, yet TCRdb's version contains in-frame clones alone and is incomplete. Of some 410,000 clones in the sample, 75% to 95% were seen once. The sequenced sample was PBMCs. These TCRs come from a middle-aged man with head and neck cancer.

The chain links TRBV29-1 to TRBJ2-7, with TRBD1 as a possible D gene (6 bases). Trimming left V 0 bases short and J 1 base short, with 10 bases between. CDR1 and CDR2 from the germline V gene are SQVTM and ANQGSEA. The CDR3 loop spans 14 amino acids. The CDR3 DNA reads TGCAGCGTTGAAGAGACCGGACAGTCCTACGAGCAGTACTTC. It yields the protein CSVEETGQSYEQYF.

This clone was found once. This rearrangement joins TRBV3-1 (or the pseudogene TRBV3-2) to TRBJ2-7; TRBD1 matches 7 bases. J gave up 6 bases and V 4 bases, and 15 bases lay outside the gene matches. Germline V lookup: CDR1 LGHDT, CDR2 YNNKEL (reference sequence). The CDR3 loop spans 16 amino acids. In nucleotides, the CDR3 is TGTGCCAGCAGCCGGGCGACAGGGAGTCTTCTAGGCGAGCAGTACTTC. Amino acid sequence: CASSRATGSLLGEQYF.

This chain's CDR3 is CASSTRSSGYNEQFF. The CDR3 DNA reads as TGCGCCAGCAGTACCCGGTCTAGCGGTTACAATGAGCAGTTCTTC. The genes are TRBV10-2 and TRBJ2-1; 7 bases are a match to TRBD2. With V trimmed by 5 bases and J by 4 bases, 8 bases remained unmatched. Germline assignment: CDR1 WSHSY and CDR2 SAAADI. CDR3 length: 15 amino acids.

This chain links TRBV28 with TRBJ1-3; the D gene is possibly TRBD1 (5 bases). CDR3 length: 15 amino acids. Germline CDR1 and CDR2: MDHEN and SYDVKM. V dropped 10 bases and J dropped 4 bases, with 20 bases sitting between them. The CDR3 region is CATYRDGAAGNTIYF. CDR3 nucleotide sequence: TGTGCCACCTATAGAGACGGGGCCGCGGGAAACACCATATATTTT.

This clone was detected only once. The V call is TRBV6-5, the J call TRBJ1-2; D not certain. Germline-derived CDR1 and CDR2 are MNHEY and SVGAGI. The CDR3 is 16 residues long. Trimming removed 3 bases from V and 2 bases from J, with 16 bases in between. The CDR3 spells CASSYEARESNYGYTF. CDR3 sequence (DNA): TGTGCCAGCAGTTATGAGGCTAGGGAGTCCAACTATGGCTACACCTTC.

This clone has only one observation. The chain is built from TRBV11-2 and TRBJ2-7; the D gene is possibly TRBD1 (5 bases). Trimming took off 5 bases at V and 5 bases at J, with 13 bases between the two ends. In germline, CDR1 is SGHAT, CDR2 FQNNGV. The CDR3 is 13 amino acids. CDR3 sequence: CASSRPGLDEQYF. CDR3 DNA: TGTGCCAGCAGCCGACCAGGGCTCGACGAGCAGTACTTC.

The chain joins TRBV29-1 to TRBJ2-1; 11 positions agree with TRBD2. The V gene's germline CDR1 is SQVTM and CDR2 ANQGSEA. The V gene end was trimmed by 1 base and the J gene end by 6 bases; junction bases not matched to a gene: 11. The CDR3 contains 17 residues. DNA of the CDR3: TGCAGCGTTGAAGGGGTGAGGGCTAGCGGGAGGCTCAATGAGCAGTTCTTC. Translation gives CSVEGVRASGRLNEQFF.

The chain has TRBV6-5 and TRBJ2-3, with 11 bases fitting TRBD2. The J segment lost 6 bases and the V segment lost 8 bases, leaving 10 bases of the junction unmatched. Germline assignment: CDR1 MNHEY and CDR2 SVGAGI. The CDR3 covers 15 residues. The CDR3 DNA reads TGTGCCAGCCGCTCTCTAGCGGGAGGCGAGGATACGCAGTATTTT. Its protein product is CASRSLAGGEDTQYF.

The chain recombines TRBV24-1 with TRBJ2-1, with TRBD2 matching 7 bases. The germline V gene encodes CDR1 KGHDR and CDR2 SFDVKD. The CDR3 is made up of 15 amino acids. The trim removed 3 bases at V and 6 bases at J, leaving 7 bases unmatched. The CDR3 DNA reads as TGTGCCACCAGTGATCGCCTAGCGGAAATCAATGAGCAGTTCTTC. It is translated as CATSDRLAEINEQFF.

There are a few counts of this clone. CDR3 in amino acids: CARDILSGETQYF. The CDR3 DNA sequence: TGTGCCCGGGACATTTTGTCCGGGGAGACCCAGTACTTC. This chain links TRBV30 with TRBJ2-5; the D gene is possibly TRBD1 (6 bases). Germline CDR1 GTSNPN, CDR2 SVGIG (reference sequence). Trimming cost V 8 bases and J 5 bases, with 18 bases left between them. This CDR3 has 13 amino acids.

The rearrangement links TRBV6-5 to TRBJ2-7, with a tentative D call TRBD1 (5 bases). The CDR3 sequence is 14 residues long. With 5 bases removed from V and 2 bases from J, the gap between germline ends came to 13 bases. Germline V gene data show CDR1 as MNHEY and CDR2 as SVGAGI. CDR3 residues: CASSLQTDTYEQYF. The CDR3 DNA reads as TGTGCCAGCAGTCTTCAGACAGATACCTACGAGCAGTACTTC.

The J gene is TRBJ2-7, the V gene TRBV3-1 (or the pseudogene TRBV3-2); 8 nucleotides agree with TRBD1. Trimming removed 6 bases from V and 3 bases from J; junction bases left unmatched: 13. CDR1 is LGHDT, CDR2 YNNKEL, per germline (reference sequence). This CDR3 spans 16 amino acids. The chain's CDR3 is CASSSLSTGTGYEQYF. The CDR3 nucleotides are TGTGCCAGCAGTTCCCTTTCGACCGGGACAGGCTACGAGCAGTACTTC.

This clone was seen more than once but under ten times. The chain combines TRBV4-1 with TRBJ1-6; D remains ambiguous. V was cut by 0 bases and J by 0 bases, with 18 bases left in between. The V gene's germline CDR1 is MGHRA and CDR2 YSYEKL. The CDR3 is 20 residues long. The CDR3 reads CASSQDKVGAGSSYNSPLHF. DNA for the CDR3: TGCGCCAGCAGCCAAGATAAGGTGGGCGCGGGGAGCTCCTATAATTCACCCCTCCACTTT.

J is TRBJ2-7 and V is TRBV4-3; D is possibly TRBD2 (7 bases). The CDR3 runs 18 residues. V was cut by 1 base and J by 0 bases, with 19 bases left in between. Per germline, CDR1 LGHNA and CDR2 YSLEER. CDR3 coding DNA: TGCGCCAGCAGCCAAGGCCCGGTGGGCGGGGGCCTCTCCTACGAGCAGTACTTC. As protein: CASSQGPVGGGLSYEQYF.

The CDR3 nucleotides read TGTGCCAGCAGTTTATTATTGCAGGGTAGGACTGAAGCTTTCTTT. This gives the protein CASSLLLQGRTEAFF. This chain joins TRBV28 and TRBJ1-1; D possibly corresponds to TRBD1 (5 bases). Germline values: CDR1 MDHEN, CDR2 SYDVKM. This CDR3 spans 15 amino acids. Trimming shortened V by 1 base and J by 5 bases, and 14 bases separated the two germline ends.

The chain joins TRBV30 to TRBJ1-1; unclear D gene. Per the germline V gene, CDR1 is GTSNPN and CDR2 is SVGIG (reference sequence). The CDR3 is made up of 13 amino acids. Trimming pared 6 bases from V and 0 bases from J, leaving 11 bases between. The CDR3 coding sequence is TGTGCCTGCCATGGCTTGTTGAACACTGAAGCTTTCTTT. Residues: CACHGLLNTEAFF. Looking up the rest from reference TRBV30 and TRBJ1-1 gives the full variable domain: SQTIHQWPATLVQPVGSPLSLECTVEGTSNPNLYWYRQAAGRGLQLLFYSVGIGQISSEVPQNLSASRPQDRQFILSSKKLLLSDSGFYLCACHGLLNTEAFFGQGTRLTVV.

The CDR3 coding sequence is TGTGCCAGCAGCCCAGGGACAGGGAGCTATGGCTACACCTTC. Protein sequence: CASSPGTGSYGYTF. The chain joins TRBV5-5 to TRBJ1-2; 9 bases are shared with TRBD1. V dropped 4 bases and J dropped 4; count of bases not matched to a gene: 5. CDR1 is SGHKS, CDR2 YYEKEE, per germline (reference sequence). The CDR3 is 14 residues long.

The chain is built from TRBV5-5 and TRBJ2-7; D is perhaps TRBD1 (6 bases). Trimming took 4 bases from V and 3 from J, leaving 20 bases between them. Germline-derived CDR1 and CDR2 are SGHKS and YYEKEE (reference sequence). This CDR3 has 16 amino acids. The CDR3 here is CASSPDSGHRIYEQYF. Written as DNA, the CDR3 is TGTGCCAGCAGCCCAGATTCGGGACACAGGATCTACGAGCAGTACTTC.

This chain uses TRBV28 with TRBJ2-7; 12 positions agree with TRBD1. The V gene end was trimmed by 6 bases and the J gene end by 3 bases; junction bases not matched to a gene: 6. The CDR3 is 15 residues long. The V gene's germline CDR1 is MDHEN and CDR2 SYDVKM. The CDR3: CASRAGTGGGYEQYF. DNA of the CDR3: TGTGCCAGCAGGGCCGGGACAGGGGGCGGCTACGAGCAGTACTTC.

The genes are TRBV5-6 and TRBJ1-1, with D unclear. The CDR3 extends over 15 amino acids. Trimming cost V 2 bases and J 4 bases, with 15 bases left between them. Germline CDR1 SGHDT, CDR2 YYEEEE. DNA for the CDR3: TGTGCCAGCAGCTTAAACATGGGGAGATTCACTGAAGCTTTCTTT. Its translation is CASSLNMGRFTEAFF.

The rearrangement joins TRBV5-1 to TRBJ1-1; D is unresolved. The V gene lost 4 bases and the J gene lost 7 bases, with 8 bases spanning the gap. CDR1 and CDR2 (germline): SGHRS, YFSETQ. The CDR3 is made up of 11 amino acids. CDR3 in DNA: TGCGCCAGCAGCATTCAAAATGAAGCTTTCTTT. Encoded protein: CASSIQNEAFF.